One T cell receptor beta chain is described in this entry. Its antigen remains unidentified. The PCR used 60 Vbeta and 13 Jbeta primers. Assay used: immunoSEQ multiplex PCR; TCRdb lists only in-frame clones, some missing. Found here are around 170,000 clones, roughly 76% of them singletons; the top ten hold roughly 6.3%. The CDR3 is 16 residues long. CDR1 is MNHEY and CDR2 is SMNVEV in the germline V gene (reference sequence). The V and J ends lost 7 bases and 0 bases, in that order; junction bases with no gene match: 6. The data were taken from a study of cytomegalovirus exposure and HLA in healthy donors. General study points: Cytomegalovirus association was listed for about 180 TCR beta chains. An analysis was carried out at a later point. It showed that HLA-associated TCR beta chains were more clonally expanded than equally common non-associated chains.

Sequenced: PBMCs. The chain has TRBV27 and TRBJ2-3; 11 bases map to TRBD1. The TCR sequence derives from a middle-aged man in good health and CMV-seropositive. The CDR3 sequence is CASIGTGGRSTDTQYF. CDR3 nucleotides: TGTGCCAGCATCGGGACAGGGGGAAGAAGCACAGATACGCAGTATTTT.